The clone carrying this TCR beta chain was counted once. The data stem from a study of control samples from healthy donors and cancer patients. Profiled with immunoSEQ multiplex PCR; TCRdb holds only in-frame clones, not every one. The sample has some 120,000 clones; under 95% are singletons. The CDR3 has 17 residues. Trimming left V 4 bases short and J 4 bases short, with 20 bases between. Germline CDR1 is SGHTS and CDR2 is YDEGEE. The rearrangement links TRBV5-8 to TRBJ2-2, with D unresolved. This sequence originates from a man aged 45-65 years with head and neck cancer. Material for sequencing was PBMCs. This chain's CDR3 is CASSPGRPTRGTGELFF. The CDR3 DNA reads as TGTGCCAGCAGCCCCGGACGGCCCACGCGAGGCACCGGGGAGCTGTTTTTT. The full variable domain, its missing parts supplied by reference TRBV5-8 and TRBJ2-2, is EAGVTQSPTHLIKTRGQQATLRCSPISGHTSVYWYQQALGLGLQFLLWYDEGEERNRGNFPPRFSGRQFPNYSSELNVNALELEDSALYLCASSPGRPTRGTGELFFGEGSRLTVL.